The clone carrying this T cell receptor (beta chain) was picked up many times. Its target is unknown. These data are taken from a study of T cells in Graves' hyperthyroidism and ophthalmopathy. Study in general: Peripheral blood sampling occurred at initial diagnosis, before any treatment.

Uncontrolled infection, other autoimmune disease, pregnancy or lactation barred patients from enrollment. Fresh peripheral blood, roughly 9.8 ml of it, supplied the PBMCs. The CDR3 regions of TCR beta were amplified from RNA transcripts. First-round RT-PCR of the TCR CDR3 relied on the HTBI primer set. One entry per CDR3 protein, called by TCRdb with MiXCR from the multiplex PCR reads. The sample shows about 480,000 distinct CDR3 sequences, approximately 15% of them seen only once. Study conclusions and caveats: Peripheral blood also featured most of the thyroid clonotypes expanded above 0.001.

Germline trimming cut 1 base from V and 4 bases from J; bases unmatched to any gene: 6. CDR3 size: 15 residues. Looked up from germline, CDR1 is KGHSH and CDR2 is LQKENI. The rearrangement uses TRBV18 and TRBJ1-2; TRBD1 matches 7 bases. The sequence derives from a woman younger than 35 with Graves' hyperthyroidism. The sequenced sample consisted of blood. CDR3 in amino acids: CASSPQGTEFYGYTF. CDR3 DNA: TGTGCCAGCTCACCACAAGGGACAGAATTCTATGGCTACACCTTC.